The source of this T cell receptor (beta chain) is a study of graft-versus-host responses after intestinal transplantation (dated by TCRdb to about 2021). Turning to the overall study: Multivisceral, liver-intestinal, or isolated intestinal transplants were received by the recipients. Samples from three later patients were sequenced in-house on an Illumina MiSeq with MiXCR processing rather than by the commercial service. Bulk TCR-beta CDR3 sequencing was used to track graft-versus-host and host-versus-graft alloreactive T cell clones in the graft, circulation and bone marrow after intestinal transplantation. Alloreactive clones were identified by sequencing pre-transplant mixed lymphocyte reaction products and comparing them with unstimulated pre-transplant donor and recipient T cells. All recipients received anti-thymocyte globulin induction followed by maintenance tacrolimus and steroids for about three years. A peak of at least 4% donor T cells among recipient peripheral blood mononuclear cells was the definition used for donor T cell macrochimerism. Of the 20 to 25 intestinal transplant recipients enrolled in the cohort, one of whom was a retransplant, 3 patients without pretransplant specimens were excluded. What the authors observed across the whole study: The relatively low number and heterogeneity of intestinal transplant patients limited the conclusions. Early after transplant, peak levels of circulating GvH clones were found to be associated with declines in HvG clones. GvH clones turned up in recipient bone marrow, with some appearing earlier in ileal mucosa or blood, a pattern consistent with an intestinal mucosal origin. In the allografts of patients with donor T cell macrochimerism, GvH to HvG T cell clonal ratios were high.

About this clone itself: It has no known antigen specificity. No base-level quality is on record; no much larger clone is a single base apart.

Blood samples were collected up to 4 times in the first month after transplant and then at least monthly when available. The method behind the library was the immunoSEQ multiplex PCR assay. Adaptive Biotechnologies carried out high-throughput TCR-beta CDR3 sequencing of genomic DNA for most patients. Per the authors' processing: TCR sequencing data were retrieved from Adaptive's ImmunoSEQ software for around 18 patients, whereas a few other patients were processed with MiXCR and VDJtools. CDR3 nucleotide sequences shared between donor and recipient were removed because the origin of such sequences could not be assigned. Alloreactive clones required at least 2-fold expansion over unstimulated cells and minimum CFSE-low frequency of 0.002% (template counts) or 0.001% (read counts). Mappable clones were those detected in sequenced pre-transplant spleen, lymph node, or MLR CFSE-low populations of the donor or recipient. The cumulative frequency of alloreactive clones was calculated as a percentage of all sequences, weighted by copy number. As stored in TCRdb, this immuneACCESS dataset retains in-frame rearrangements with V and J assigned. A fraction of the clones does not appear; measured against another copy, unresolved V genes explain less than half of the discrepancy, and the remainder lacks a known reason. V and J calls and clone size are as listed in that table; D and trimming were resolved from the DNA. The sample records 40,000 or so clones, 89% of which are singletons. 7.1% of the sample comes from the top ten.

The CDR3 has 13 amino acids, counting the end cysteine and phenylalanine. Solely the CDR3 DNA is kept, with 39 bases framed from the first base. A distance of 8 bases separates the germline ends of V and J, which lose 9 bases and 0 bases respectively. CDR1 and CDR2 are drawn from the germline V gene (reference sequence): LNHDA, SQIVND. The receptor's source is a human patient who received an intestinal transplant, so some T cells may come from the graft donor. The chain is encoded by TRBV19 joined to TRBJ2-2; the D gene cannot be named for sure. The specimen was PBMCs, collected about 270 days after transplant. This receptor carries the CDR3 CASQTPNTGELFF. The sequenced DNA: TGTGCCAGCCAGACACCGAACACCGGGGAGCTGTTTTTT.